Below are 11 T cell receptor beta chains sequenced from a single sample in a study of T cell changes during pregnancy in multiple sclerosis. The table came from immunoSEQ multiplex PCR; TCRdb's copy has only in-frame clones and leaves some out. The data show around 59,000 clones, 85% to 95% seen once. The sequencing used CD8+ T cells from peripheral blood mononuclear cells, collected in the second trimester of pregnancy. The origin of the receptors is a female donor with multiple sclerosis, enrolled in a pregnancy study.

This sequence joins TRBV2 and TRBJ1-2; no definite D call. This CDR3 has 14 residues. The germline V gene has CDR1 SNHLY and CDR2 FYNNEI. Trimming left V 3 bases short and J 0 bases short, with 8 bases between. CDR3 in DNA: TGTGCCAGCAGTGATCTGAGGTCTAACTATGGCTACACCTTC. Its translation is CASSDLRSNYGYTF.

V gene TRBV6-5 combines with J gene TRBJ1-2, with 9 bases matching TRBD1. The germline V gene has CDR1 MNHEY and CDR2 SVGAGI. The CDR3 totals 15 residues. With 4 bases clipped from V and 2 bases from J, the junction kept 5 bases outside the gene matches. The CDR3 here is CASSFTGGGNYGYTF. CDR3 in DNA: TGTGCCAGCAGTTTTACAGGGGGCGGGAACTATGGCTACACCTTC.

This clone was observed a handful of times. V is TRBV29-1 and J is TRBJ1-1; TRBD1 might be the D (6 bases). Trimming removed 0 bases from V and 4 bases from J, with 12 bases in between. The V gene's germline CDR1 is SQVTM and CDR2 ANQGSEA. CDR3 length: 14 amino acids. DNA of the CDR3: TGCAGCGTTGAAGACCGGACAGATCCCACTGAAGCTTTCTTT. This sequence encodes CSVEDRTDPTEAFF.

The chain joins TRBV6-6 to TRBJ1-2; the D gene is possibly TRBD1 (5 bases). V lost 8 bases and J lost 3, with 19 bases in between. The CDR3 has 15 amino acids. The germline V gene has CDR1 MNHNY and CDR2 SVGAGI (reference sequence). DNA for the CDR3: TGTGCCAGCTCCTCCCAGGGAGGTGGGTACTATGGCTACACCTTC. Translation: CASSSQGGGYYGYTF.

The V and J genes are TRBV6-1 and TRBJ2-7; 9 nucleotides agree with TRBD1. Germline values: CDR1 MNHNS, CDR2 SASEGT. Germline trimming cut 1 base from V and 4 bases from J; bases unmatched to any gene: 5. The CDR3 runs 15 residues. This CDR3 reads CASSEETGGSYEQYF. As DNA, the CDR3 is TGTGCCAGCAGTGAAGAAACAGGGGGCAGTTACGAGCAGTACTTC.

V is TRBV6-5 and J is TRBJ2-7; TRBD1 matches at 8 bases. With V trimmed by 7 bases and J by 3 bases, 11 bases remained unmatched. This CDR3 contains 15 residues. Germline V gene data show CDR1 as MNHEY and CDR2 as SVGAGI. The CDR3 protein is CASKKAIQGVYEQYF. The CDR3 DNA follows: TGTGCCAGCAAGAAGGCGATACAGGGGGTCTACGAGCAGTACTTC.

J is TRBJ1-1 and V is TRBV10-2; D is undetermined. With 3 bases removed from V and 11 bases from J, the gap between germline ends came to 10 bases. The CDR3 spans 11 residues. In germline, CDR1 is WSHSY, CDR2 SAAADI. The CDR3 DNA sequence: TGCGCCAGCAGTGACGACTTAGTCGCTTTCTTT. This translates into CASSDDLVAFF.

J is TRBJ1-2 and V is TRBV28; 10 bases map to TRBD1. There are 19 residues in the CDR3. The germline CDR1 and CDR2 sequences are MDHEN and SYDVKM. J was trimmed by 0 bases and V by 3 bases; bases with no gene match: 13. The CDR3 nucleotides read TGTGCCAGCAGTTTGGGGCGGACAGGGGGAAAACCGTCTAACTATGGCTACACCTTC. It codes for CASSLGRTGGKPSNYGYTF.

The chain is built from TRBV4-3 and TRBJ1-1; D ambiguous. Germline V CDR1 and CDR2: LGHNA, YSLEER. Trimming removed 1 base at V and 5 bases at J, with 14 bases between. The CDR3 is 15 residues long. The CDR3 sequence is CASSQGWGSGTEAFF. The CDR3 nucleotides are TGCGCCAGCAGCCAAGGATGGGGTTCGGGGACTGAAGCTTTCTTT.

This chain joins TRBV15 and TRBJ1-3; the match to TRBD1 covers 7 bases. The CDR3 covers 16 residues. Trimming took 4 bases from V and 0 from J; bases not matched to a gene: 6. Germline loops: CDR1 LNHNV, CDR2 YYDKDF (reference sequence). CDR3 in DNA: TGTGCCACCAGCACGACAGGGCGCGACTCTGGAAACACCATATATTTT. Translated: CATSTTGRDSGNTIYF.

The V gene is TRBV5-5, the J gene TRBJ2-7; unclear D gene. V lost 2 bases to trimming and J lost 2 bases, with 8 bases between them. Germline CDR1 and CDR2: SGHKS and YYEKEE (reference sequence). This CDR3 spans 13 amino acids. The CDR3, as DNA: TGTGCCAGCAGCTTTAGCTCAGCCTACGAGCAGTACTTC. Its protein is CASSFSSAYEQYF.